A single TCR beta chain is shown here with its context. This sample is drawn from a study of control samples from healthy donors and cancer patients. The V gene lost 0 bases and the J gene lost 0 bases, with 12 bases spanning the gap. This CDR3 has 17 amino acids. Per germline, CDR1 LNHNV and CDR2 YYDKDF (reference sequence). Assay: immunoSEQ multiplex PCR; the TCRdb copy retains only in-frame clones and omits some. The profile shows 130,000 or so clones, roughly 86% of them singletons. The sample taken for sequencing was blood. This clonotype was obtained from a man in his sixties in good health. The V gene is TRBV15, the J gene TRBJ1-3; D not resolved. The CDR3 sequence is CATSRDRGRASGNTIYF. In DNA form, the CDR3 reads TGTGCCACCAGCAGAGATCGGGGTAGGGCCTCTGGAAACACCATATATTTT.